The 8 T cell receptor beta chains below come from one sample, sequenced in a study of T cells in Graves' hyperthyroidism and ophthalmopathy. The investigators amplified TCR beta CDR3 regions from RNA transcripts. A first-round RT-PCR of the TCR CDR3 used the HTBI primer set. TCRdb re-called the multiplex PCR reads with MiXCR, one entry per CDR3 protein. The sample lists about 640,000 distinct CDR3 sequences, about 14% seen once, with approximately 13% in the top ten. The sample taken for sequencing was blood. The receptors originated from a woman between 45 and 60 years old with Graves' ophthalmopathy.

This clonotype occurred many times. The chain recombines TRBV7-8 with TRBJ2-7, with 7 bases that match TRBD1. The CDR3 sequence is 13 residues long. V dropped 5 bases and J dropped 7; count of bases not matched to a gene: 8. Germline V gene sequence: CDR1 SGHVS, CDR2 FQNEAQ. CDR3 DNA: TGTGCCAGCAGCACTGACAGGGTGGGAGAGCAGTACTTC. Encoded protein: CASSTDRVGEQYF.

The rearrangement links TRBV28 to TRBJ2-4, with 12 bases that match TRBD2. After removal of 3 bases from V and 0 bases from J, the junction contained 3 bases not matched to a gene. The CDR3 length is 17 residues. Germline V gene data show CDR1 as MDHEN and CDR2 as SYDVKM. The CDR3 nucleotides are TGTGCCAGCAGTTTGGAGGGACTAGCGGGAGCCAAAAACATTCAGTACTTC. This encodes CASSLEGLAGAKNIQYF.

This clonotype has a count of ten or more. The chain is built from TRBV9 and TRBJ1-4; the match to TRBD1 covers 7 bases. Trimming removed 0 bases from V and 8 bases from J; junction bases left unmatched: 4. Germline-derived CDR1 and CDR2 are SGDLS and YYNGEE. The CDR3 runs to 14 residues. In DNA form, the CDR3 reads TGTGCCAGCAGCGTAGGGACAGGAGGCGAAAAACTGTTTTTT. Translating gives CASSVGTGGEKLFF. The whole variable domain, filled in from reference TRBV9 and TRBJ1-4, reads DSGVTQTPKHLITATGQRVTLRCSPRSGDLSVYWYQQSLDQGLQFLIQYYNGEERAKGNILERFSAQQFPDLHSELNLSSLELGDSALYFCASSVGTGGEKLFFGSGTQLSVL.

This clonotype came up many times. The chain recombines TRBV7-2 with TRBJ2-2; 10 positions match TRBD1. CDR1 is SGHTA and CDR2 is FQGNSA in the germline V gene. This CDR3 contains 15 residues. Trimming at V came to 0 bases and at J to 5 bases, leaving 0 bases not matched to a gene. The CDR3 nucleotides read TGTGCCAGCAGCTTAGCGGGACAGGGGACCGGGGAGCTGTTTTTT. Protein: CASSLAGQGTGELFF.

This clonotype was counted at least ten times. The genes are TRBV15 and TRBJ1-5; D remains ambiguous. The germline V and J ends were trimmed by 3 bases and 0 bases, with 15 bases remaining between them. The germline V gene encodes CDR1 LNHNV and CDR2 YYDKDF (reference sequence). The CDR3 totals 17 residues. CDR3 sequence reads: CATSRARSAYSNQPQHF. CDR3 sequence (DNA): TGTGCCACCAGCAGGGCCCGGTCCGCCTATAGCAATCAGCCCCAGCATTTT.

This clonotype turned up a few times. J is TRBJ2-2 and V is TRBV6-2 or TRBV6-3; D possibly corresponds to TRBD1 (6 bases). Trimming stripped 6 bases from V and 0 bases from J, with 14 bases between. The CDR3 sequence is 16 residues long. Germline CDR1 MNHEY, CDR2 SVGEGT. The CDR3 DNA follows: TGTGCCAGCAGCAGGCGGACAGCCACGAACACCGGGGAGCTGTTTTTT. As protein: CASSRRTATNTGELFF.

This clonotype was picked up many times. The chain combines TRBV6-1 with TRBJ1-2; D ambiguous. The germline V gene encodes CDR1 MNHNS and CDR2 SASEGT. V lost 6 bases, J lost 5 bases, and 10 bases lay in between. This CDR3 is built from 12 residues. CDR3 in amino acids: CASRRVGYGYTF. CDR3 in DNA: TGTGCCAGCAGAAGGGTAGGGTATGGCTACACCTTC.

Many counts were recorded for this clonotype. This sequence joins TRBV20-1 and TRBJ2-1, with D maybe TRBD1 (7 bases). This CDR3 is built from 12 residues. Germline CDR1 is DFQATT and CDR2 is SNEGSKA (reference sequence). Trimming stripped 4 bases from V and 6 bases from J, with 10 bases between. The CDR3 reads CSANRGGNEQFF. The CDR3 DNA follows: TGCAGTGCTAACAGGGGAGGCAATGAGCAGTTCTTC.